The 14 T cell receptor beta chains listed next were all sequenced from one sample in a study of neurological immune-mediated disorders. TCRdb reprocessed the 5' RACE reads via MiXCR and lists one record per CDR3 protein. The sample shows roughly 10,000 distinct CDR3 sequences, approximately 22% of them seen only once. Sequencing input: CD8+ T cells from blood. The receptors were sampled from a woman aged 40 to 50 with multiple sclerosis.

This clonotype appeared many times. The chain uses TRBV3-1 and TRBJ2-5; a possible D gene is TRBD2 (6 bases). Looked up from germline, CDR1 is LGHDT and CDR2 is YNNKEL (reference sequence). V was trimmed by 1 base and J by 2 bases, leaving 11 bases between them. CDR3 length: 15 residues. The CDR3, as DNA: TGTGCCAGCAGCCAAGGGCTTAGCGGACAAGAGACCCAGTACTTC. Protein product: CASSQGLSGQETQYF.

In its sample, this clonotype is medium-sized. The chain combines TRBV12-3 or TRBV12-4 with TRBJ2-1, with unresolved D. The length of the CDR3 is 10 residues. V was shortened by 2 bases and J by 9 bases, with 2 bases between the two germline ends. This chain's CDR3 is CASSLSEQFF. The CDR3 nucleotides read TGTGCCAGCAGTTTAAGTGAGCAGTTCTTC.

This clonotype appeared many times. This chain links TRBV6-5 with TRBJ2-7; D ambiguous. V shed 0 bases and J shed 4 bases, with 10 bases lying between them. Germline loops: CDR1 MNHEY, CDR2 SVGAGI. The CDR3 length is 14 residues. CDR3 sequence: CASSYSRQDYEQYF. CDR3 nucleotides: TGTGCCAGCAGTTACTCGAGGCAGGATTACGAGCAGTACTTC.

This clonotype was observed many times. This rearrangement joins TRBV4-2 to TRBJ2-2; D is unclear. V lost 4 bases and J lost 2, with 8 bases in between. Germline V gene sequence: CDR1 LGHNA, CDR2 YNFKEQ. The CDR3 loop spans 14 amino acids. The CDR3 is CASSLRPNTGELFF. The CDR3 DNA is TGTGCCAGCAGCCTCCGACCTAACACCGGGGAGCTGTTTTTT.

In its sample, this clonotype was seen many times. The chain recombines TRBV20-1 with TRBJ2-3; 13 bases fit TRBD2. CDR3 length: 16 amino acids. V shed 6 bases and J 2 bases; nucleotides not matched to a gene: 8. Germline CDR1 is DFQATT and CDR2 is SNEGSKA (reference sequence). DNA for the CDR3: TGCAGTGCCCCAGGGACTAGCGGGGAGAACACAGATACGCAGTATTTT. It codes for CSAPGTSGENTDTQYF.

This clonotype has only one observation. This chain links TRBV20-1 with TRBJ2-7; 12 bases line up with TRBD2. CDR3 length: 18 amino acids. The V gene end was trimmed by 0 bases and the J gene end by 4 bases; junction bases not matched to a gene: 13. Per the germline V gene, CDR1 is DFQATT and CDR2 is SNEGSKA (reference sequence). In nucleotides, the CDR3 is TGCAGTGCTAGAGATCGATTACGTCGACTAGCGGGGGATTACGAGCAGTACTTC. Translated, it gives CSARDRLRRLAGDYEQYF.

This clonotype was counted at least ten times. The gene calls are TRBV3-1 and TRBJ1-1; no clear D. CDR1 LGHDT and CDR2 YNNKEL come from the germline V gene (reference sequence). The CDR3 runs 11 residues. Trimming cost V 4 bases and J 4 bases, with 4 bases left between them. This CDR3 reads CASSLGTEAFF. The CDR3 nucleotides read TGTGCCAGCAGCCTCGGCACTGAAGCTTTCTTT. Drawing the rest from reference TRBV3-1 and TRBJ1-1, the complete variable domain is DTAVSQTPKYLVTQMGNDKSIKCEQNLGHDTMYWYKQDSKKFLKIMFSYNNKELIINETVPNRFSPKSPDKAHLNLHINSLELGDSAVYFCASSLGTEAFFGQGTRLTVV.

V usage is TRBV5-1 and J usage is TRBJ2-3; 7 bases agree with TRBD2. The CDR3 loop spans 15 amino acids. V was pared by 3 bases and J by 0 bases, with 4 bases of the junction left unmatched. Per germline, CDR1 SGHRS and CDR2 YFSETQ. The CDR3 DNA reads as TGCGCCAGCAGCTCGAGCGGGGTTAGCACAGATACGCAGTATTTT. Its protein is CASSSSGVSTDTQYF.

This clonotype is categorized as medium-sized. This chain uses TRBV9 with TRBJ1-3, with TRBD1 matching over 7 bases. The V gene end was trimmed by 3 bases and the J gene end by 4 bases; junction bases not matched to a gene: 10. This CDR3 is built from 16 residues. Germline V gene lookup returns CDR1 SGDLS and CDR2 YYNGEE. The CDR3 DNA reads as TGTGCCAGCAGCGCCTGGGGACAGTTCCAGGGAAACACCATATATTTT. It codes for CASSAWGQFQGNTIYF. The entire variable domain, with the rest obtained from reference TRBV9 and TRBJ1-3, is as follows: DSGVTQTPKHLITATGQRVTLRCSPRSGDLSVYWYQQSLDQGLQFLIQYYNGEERAKGNILERFSAQQFPDLHSELNLSSLELGDSALYFCASSAWGQFQGNTIYFGEGSWLTVV.

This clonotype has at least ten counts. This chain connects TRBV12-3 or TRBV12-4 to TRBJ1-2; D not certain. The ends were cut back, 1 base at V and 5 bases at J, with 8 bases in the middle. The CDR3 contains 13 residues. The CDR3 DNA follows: TGTGCCAGCAGTTTAGGGCGAAGGTATGGCTACACCTTC. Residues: CASSLGRRYGYTF.

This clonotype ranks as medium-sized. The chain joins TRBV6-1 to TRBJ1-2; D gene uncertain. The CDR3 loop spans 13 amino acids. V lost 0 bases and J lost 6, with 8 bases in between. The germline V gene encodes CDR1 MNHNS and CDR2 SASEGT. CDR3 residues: CASSEAESDGYTF. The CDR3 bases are TGTGCCAGCAGTGAAGCAGAGTCGGATGGCTACACCTTC.

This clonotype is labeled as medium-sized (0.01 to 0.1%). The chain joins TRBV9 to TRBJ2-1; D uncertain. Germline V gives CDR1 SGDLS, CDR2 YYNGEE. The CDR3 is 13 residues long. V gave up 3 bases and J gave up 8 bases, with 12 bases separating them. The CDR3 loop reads CASSASGSHEQFF. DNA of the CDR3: TGTGCCAGCAGCGCCTCCGGTTCGCATGAGCAGTTCTTC.

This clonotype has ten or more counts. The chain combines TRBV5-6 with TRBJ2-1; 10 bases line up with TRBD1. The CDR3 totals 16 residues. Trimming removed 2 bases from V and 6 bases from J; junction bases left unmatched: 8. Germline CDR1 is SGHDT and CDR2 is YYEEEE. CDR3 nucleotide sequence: TGTGCCAGCAGCTTCAGACAGGGGGCTTCTCTCAATGAGCAGTTCTTC. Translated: CASSFRQGASLNEQFF.

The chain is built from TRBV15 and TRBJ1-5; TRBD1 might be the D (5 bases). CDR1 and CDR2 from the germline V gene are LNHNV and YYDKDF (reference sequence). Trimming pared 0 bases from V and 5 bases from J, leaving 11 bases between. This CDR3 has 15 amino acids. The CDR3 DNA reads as TGTGCCACCAGCAGAGAGGGGCTGACATATCAGCCCCAGCATTTT. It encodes CATSREGLTYQPQHF. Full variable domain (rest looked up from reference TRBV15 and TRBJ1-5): DAMVIQNPRYQVTQFGKPVTLSCSQTLNHNVMYWYQQKSSQAPKLLFHYYDKDFNNEADTPDNFQSRRPNTSFCFLDIRSPGLGDTAMYLCATSREGLTYQPQHFGDGTRLSIL.